Listed here are 20 T cell receptor beta chains from one sample, sequenced in a study of Ad26.COV2.S vaccination and SARS-CoV-2 variants. Data came from immunoSEQ multiplex PCR; TCRdb stores just in-frame clones and leaves some out. The profile shows about 240,000 clones, 88% of them singletons. The treatment denotes: some 19 received Ad26.COV2.S at low or high dose, single or two shots; 5 received placebo; per-sample allocation not given. Sampling happened 63 days after the first vaccine or placebo injection. Specimen: peripheral blood, collected in a trial of Ad26.COV2.S vaccine versus placebo. Every receptor here comes from a person between 18 and 65 years old who received the Ad26.COV2.S COVID-19 vaccine or a placebo.

The J gene is TRBJ2-7, the V gene TRBV6-2 or TRBV6-3; no definite D call. V gave up 4 bases and J gave up 4 bases, with 11 bases separating them. The CDR3 is made up of 13 amino acids. Germline CDR1 is MNHEY and CDR2 is SVGEGT. CDR3 coding DNA: TGTGCCAGCAGTTCCAATTGGATTTACGAGCAGTACTTC. Translated, it gives CASSSNWIYEQYF.

This chain joins TRBV7-9 and TRBJ2-1, with TRBD2 matching over 7 bases. J lost 4 bases, V lost 3 bases, and 6 bases had no gene match. Germline V gene sequence: CDR1 SEHNR, CDR2 FQNEAQ (reference sequence). This CDR3 has 15 residues. DNA of the CDR3: TGTGCCAGCAGCTTTCAAGGCGGGAGTTACAATGAGCAGTTCTTC. This translates into CASSFQGGSYNEQFF.

In nucleotides, the CDR3 is TGCGCCAGCAGCACCGAATGGGCTGGAAACACCATATATTTT. Translation gives CASSTEWAGNTIYF. This chain links TRBV5-1 with TRBJ1-3; D uncertain. V lost 4 bases, J lost 2 bases, and 10 bases lay in between. The CDR3 sequence is 14 residues long. Germline assignment: CDR1 SGHRS and CDR2 YFSETQ.

This clone was counted a single time. The chain joins TRBV2 to TRBJ2-7; 10 bases align to TRBD1. The germline V gene has CDR1 SNHLY and CDR2 FYNNEI. The CDR3 contains 12 residues. V lost 6 bases and J lost 6; bases outside the gene matches: 2. CDR3 amino acids: CASSGDRGEQYF. Written as DNA, the CDR3 is TGTGCCAGCAGCGGGGACAGGGGCGAGCAGTACTTC.

The rearrangement joins TRBV5-4 to TRBJ2-5; D not certain. With 2 bases removed from V and 2 bases from J, the gap between germline ends came to 4 bases. CDR3 length: 12 amino acids. CDR1 is SGHNT and CDR2 is YYREEE in the germline V gene (reference sequence). The CDR3 nucleotides read TGTGCCAGCAGCTTACGACAAGAGACCCAGTACTTC. Translated: CASSLRQETQYF. Variable domain in full (rest from reference TRBV5-4 and TRBJ2-5): ETGVTQSPTHLIKTRGQQVTLRCSSQSGHNTVSWYQQALGQGPQFIFQYYREEENGRGNFPPRFSGLQFPNYSSELNVNALELDDSALYLCASSLRQETQYFGPGTRLLVL.

This chain connects TRBV30 to TRBJ2-4; D not certain. The V gene lost 3 bases and the J gene lost 2 bases, with 8 bases spanning the gap. From germline, CDR1 is GTSNPN and CDR2 SVGIG (reference sequence). This CDR3 is built from 13 residues. CDR3 in DNA: TGTGCCTGGAGCGGGCTTCCCAAAAACATTCAGTACTTC. It yields the protein CAWSGLPKNIQYF.

The rearrangement uses TRBV7-8 and TRBJ2-2; D not resolved. Germline loops: CDR1 SGHVS, CDR2 FQNEAQ. The CDR3 is made up of 14 amino acids. Trimming took 5 bases from V and 0 from J, leaving 7 bases between them. DNA for the CDR3: TGTGCCAGCAGCGCCGGAGCGAACACCGGGGAGCTGTTTTTT. Translating gives CASSAGANTGELFF.

This clone appeared once. The chain couples TRBV7-9 to TRBJ2-4, with D perhaps TRBD1 (6 bases). The V gene's germline CDR1 is SEHNR and CDR2 FQNEAQ (reference sequence). The V gene lost 5 bases and the J gene lost 1 base, with 15 bases spanning the gap. The CDR3 runs to 16 residues. The CDR3 spells CASSQRDNGAKNIQYF. The DNA for the CDR3 is TGTGCCAGCAGCCAGAGGGACAACGGGGCCAAAAACATTCAGTACTTC.

The sample holds a few counts of this clone. The genes are TRBV28 and TRBJ2-2, with 10 bases aligning to TRBD2. Germline assignment: CDR1 MDHEN and CDR2 SYDVKM. The CDR3 has 18 residues. Losses at the gene ends were 1 base for V and 7 bases for J; bases not matched to a gene: 12. The CDR3 loop is CASSLSPGLAVTGGELFF. DNA for the CDR3: TGTGCCAGCAGTTTATCCCCTGGACTAGCGGTTACTGGCGGGGAGCTGTTTTTT.

This sequence joins TRBV4-1 and TRBJ1-3; D is uncertain. The ends were cut back, 4 bases at V and 3 bases at J, with 7 bases in the middle. CDR3 size: 13 residues. The germline V gene has CDR1 MGHRA and CDR2 YSYEKL. Here the CDR3 DNA reads TGCGCCAGCAGCCCGACAATTGGAAACACCATATATTTT. It specifies CASSPTIGNTIYF.

The rearrangement links TRBV10-3 to TRBJ1-6; D is undetermined. CDR3 length: 14 amino acids. Per germline, CDR1 ENHRY and CDR2 SYGVKD. V lost 6 bases, J lost 5 bases, and 11 bases lay in between. CDR3 DNA sequence: TGTGCCATCAGGGGTAGTGGGGATAATTCACCCCTCCACTTT. Translating gives CAIRGSGDNSPLHF.

This clone has a single count. Here the CDR3 DNA reads TGTGCCAGCAGTTACTTTAGCGTCGACAATGAGCAGTTCTTC. The encoded protein is CASSYFSVDNEQFF. The J gene is TRBJ2-1, the V gene TRBV6-5, with D perhaps matching TRBD2 (5 bases). This CDR3 has 14 residues. V was pared by 1 base and J by 5 bases, with 9 bases between. Germline V gene data show CDR1 as MNHEY and CDR2 as SVGAGI.

The chain joins TRBV2 to TRBJ2-7; D is possibly TRBD1 (5 bases). This CDR3 has 17 residues. Germline CDR1 reads SNHLY; CDR2 reads FYNNEI. The V gene lost 7 bases and the J gene lost 6 bases, with 28 bases spanning the gap. The chain's CDR3 is CASTIGPDRNPICEQYF. CDR3 sequence (DNA): TGTGCCAGCACAATAGGACCAGACAGAAACCCGATCTGCGAGCAGTACTTC.

The CDR3 protein is CASTRDSMNTEAFF. CDR3 DNA: TGTGCCAGCACTCGGGACTCCATGAACACTGAAGCTTTCTTT. V usage is TRBV6-5 and J usage is TRBJ1-1, with D maybe TRBD1 (5 bases). Per the germline V gene, CDR1 is MNHEY and CDR2 is SVGAGI. This CDR3 has 14 residues. Between the trimmed V and J ends, which lost 7 bases and 0 bases, there was a span of 12 bases.

This clone is a singleton in its sample. The chain combines TRBV3-1 (or the pseudogene TRBV3-2) with TRBJ1-6; D remains unclear. Trimming took 4 bases from V and 8 from J, leaving 12 bases between them. The CDR3 consists of 14 residues. Germline V lookup: CDR1 LGHDT, CDR2 YNNKEL (reference sequence). The CDR3 is CASSRPVWDSPLHF. Written as DNA, the CDR3 is TGTGCCAGCAGCCGCCCGGTCTGGGATTCACCCCTCCACTTT.

The J gene is TRBJ2-1, the V gene TRBV27; no clear D. Germline V gene sequence: CDR1 MNHEY, CDR2 SMNVEV (reference sequence). Trimming removed 4 bases at V and 7 bases at J, with 5 bases between. The CDR3 extends over 11 amino acids. In DNA form, the CDR3 reads TGTGCCAGCAGTTCGAGTAATGAGCAGTTCTTC. It specifies CASSSSNEQFF.

This rearrangement joins TRBV30 to TRBJ1-1; D not resolved. V shed 5 bases and J shed 1 base, with 11 bases lying between them. CDR3 length: 13 amino acids. Germline V gene sequence: CDR1 GTSNPN, CDR2 SVGIG (reference sequence). CDR3 loop: CAWQLRANTEAFF. In nucleotides, the CDR3 is TGTGCCTGGCAGTTACGGGCGAACACTGAAGCTTTCTTT.

The chain recombines TRBV18 with TRBJ1-4; 7 nucleotides agree with TRBD1. Germline CDR1 reads KGHSH; CDR2 reads LQKENI. V shed 3 bases and J 7 bases; nucleotides not matched to a gene: 8. The CDR3 runs to 15 residues. The CDR3, as DNA: TGTGCCAGCTCACCTCGAGGGACAGTGGGTGAAAAACTGTTTTTT. This codes for CASSPRGTVGEKLFF. The full variable domain, with the rest looked up from reference TRBV18 and TRBJ1-4, is NAGVMQNPRHLVRRRGQEARLRCSPMKGHSHVYWYRQLPEEGLKFMVYLQKENIIDESGMPKERFSAEFPKEGPSILRIQQVVRGDSAAYFCASSPRGTVGEKLFFGSGTQLSVL.

The chain combines TRBV5-4 with TRBJ2-2, with no clear D. The ends were cut back, 3 bases at V and 4 bases at J, with 7 bases in the middle. Germline assignment: CDR1 SGHNT and CDR2 YYREEE (reference sequence). This CDR3 region has 13 residues. CDR3: CASSWESTGELFF. CDR3 nucleotides: TGTGCCAGCAGCTGGGAATCCACCGGGGAGCTGTTTTTT.

The chain joins TRBV30 to TRBJ2-3; 11 bases are shared with TRBD2. CDR1 is GTSNPN, CDR2 SVGIG, per germline (reference sequence). This CDR3 has 16 amino acids. The V and J ends lost 0 bases and 4 bases, in that order; junction bases with no gene match: 6. In DNA, the CDR3 is TGTGCCTGGAGTGTCTTTAGCGGGGGGGCATCAGATACGCAGTATTTT. Translation: CAWSVFSGGASDTQYF.